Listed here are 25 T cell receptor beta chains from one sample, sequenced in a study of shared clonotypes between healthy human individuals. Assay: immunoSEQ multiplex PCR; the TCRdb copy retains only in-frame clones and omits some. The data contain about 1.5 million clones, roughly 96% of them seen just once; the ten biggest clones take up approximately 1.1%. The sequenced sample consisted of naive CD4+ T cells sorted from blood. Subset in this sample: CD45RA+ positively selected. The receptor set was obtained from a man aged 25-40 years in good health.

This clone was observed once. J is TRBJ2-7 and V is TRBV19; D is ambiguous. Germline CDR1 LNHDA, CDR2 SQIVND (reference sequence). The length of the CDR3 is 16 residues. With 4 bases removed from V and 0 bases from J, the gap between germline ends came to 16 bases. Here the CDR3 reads CASSSGRRSGSYEQYF. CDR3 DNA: TGTGCCAGTAGTAGCGGCCGACGGTCCGGCTCCTACGAGCAGTACTTC.

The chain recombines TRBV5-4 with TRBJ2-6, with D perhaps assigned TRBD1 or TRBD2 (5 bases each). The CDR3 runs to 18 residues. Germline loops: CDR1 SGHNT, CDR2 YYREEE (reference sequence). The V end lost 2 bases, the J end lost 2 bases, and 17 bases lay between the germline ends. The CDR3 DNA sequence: TGTGCCAGCAGCTTCGCCGGGACGGCCCCCCCTGGGGCCAACGTCCTGACTTTC. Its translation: CASSFAGTAPPGANVLTF.

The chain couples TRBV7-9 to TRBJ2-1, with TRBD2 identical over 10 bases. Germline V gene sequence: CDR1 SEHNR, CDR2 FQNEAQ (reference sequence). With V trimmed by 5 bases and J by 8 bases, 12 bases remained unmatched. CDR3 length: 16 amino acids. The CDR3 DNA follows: TGTGCCAGCAGCATCGGAGCGGGAGGGCCTTCTCATGAGCAGTTCTTC. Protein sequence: CASSIGAGGPSHEQFF.

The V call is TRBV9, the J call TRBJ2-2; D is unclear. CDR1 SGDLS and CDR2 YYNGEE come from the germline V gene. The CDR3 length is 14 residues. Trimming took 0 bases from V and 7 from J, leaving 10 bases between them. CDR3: CASSVGLGRGELFF. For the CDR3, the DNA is TGTGCCAGCAGCGTAGGTTTAGGTCGCGGGGAGCTGTTTTTT.

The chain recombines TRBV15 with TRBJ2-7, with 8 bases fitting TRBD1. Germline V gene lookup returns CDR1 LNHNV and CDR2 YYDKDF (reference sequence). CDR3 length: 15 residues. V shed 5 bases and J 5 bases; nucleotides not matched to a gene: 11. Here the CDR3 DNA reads TGTGCCACCAGCCGGAGGACAGGGTTTACCGACGAGCAGTACTTC. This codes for CATSRRTGFTDEQYF.

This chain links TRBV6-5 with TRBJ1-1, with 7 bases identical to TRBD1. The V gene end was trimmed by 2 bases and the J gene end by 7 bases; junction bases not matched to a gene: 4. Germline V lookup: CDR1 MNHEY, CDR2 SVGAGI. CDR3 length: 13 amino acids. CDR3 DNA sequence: TGTGCCAGCAGTTACCCCGGACAGGTTGAAGCTTTCTTT. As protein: CASSYPGQVEAFF.

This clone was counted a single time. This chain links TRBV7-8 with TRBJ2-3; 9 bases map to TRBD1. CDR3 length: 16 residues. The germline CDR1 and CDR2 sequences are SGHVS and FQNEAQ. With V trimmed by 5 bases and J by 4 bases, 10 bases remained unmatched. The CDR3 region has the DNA TGTGCCAGCAGCGGGTGGACAGGGGAAGTTGCAGATACGCAGTATTTT. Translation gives CASSGWTGEVADTQYF.

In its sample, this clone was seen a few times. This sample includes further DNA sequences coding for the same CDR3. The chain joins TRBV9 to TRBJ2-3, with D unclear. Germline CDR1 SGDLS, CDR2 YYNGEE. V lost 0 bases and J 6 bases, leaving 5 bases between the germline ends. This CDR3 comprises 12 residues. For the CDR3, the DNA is TGTGCCAGCAGCGTAGTCGGGGATACGCAGTATTTT. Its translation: CASSVVGDTQYF.

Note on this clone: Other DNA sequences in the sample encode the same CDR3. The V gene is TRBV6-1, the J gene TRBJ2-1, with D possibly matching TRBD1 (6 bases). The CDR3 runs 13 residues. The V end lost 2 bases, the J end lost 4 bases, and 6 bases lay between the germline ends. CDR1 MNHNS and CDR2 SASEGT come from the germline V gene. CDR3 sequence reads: CASSETGYNEQFF. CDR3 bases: TGTGCCAGCAGTGAAACAGGGTACAATGAGCAGTTCTTC.

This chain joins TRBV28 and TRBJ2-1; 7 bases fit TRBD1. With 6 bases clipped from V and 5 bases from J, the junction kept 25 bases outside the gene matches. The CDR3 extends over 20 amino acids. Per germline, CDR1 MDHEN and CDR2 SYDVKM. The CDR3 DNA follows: TGTGCCAGCAGCCTCCGCAGGGGACAGTCTTTACTAAACCGAAACAATGAGCAGTTCTTC. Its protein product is CASSLRRGQSLLNRNNEQFF.

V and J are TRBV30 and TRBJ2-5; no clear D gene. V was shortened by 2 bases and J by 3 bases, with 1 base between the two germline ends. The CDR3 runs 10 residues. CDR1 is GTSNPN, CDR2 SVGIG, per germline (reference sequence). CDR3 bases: TGTGCCTGGAGTAAAGAGACCCAGTACTTC. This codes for CAWSKETQYF.

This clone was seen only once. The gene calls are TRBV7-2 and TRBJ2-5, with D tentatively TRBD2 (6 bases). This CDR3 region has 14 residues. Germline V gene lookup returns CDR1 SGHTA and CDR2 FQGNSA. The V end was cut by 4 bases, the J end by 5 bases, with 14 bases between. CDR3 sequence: CASSSVGGGETQYF. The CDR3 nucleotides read TGTGCCAGCAGCTCAGTCGGCGGAGGGGAGACCCAGTACTTC.

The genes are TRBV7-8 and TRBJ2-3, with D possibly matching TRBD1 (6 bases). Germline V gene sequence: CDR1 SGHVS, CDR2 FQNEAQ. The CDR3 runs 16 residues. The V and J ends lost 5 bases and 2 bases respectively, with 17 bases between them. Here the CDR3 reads CASSPTGSPDTDTQYF. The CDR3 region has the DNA TGTGCCAGCAGCCCCACAGGGTCCCCTGACACAGATACGCAGTATTTT.

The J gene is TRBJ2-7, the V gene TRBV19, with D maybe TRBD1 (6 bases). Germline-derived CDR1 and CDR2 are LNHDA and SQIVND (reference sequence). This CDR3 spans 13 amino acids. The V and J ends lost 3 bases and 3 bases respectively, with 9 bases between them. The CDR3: CASSIEGVYEQYF. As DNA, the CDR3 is TGTGCCAGTAGTATCGAGGGGGTCTACGAGCAGTACTTC.

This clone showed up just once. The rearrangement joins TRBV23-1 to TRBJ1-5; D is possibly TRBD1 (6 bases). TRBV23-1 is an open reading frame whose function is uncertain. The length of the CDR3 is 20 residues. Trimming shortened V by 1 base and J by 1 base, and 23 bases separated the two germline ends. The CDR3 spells CASSQLGPDRPGESNQPQHF. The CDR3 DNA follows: TGCGCCAGCAGTCAATTAGGCCCGGACAGACCGGGGGAGAGCAATCAGCCCCAGCATTTT.

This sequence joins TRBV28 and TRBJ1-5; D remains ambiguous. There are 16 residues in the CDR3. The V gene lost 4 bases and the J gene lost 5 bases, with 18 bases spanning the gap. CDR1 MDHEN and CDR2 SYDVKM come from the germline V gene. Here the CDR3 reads CASSSPRGGNHQPQHF. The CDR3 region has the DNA TGTGCCAGCAGTTCACCCCGGGGAGGAAATCATCAGCCCCAGCATTTT.

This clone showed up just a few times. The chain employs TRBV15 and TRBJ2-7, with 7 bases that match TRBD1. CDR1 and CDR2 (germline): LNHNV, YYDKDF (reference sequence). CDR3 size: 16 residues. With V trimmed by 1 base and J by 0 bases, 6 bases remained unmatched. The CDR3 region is CATSRGVGTASYEQYF. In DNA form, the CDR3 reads TGTGCCACCAGCAGAGGAGTGGGGACAGCCTCCTACGAGCAGTACTTC.

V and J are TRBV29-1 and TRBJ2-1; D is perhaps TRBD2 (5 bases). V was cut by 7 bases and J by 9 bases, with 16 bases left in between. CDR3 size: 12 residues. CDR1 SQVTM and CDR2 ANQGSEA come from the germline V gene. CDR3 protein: CSAGLLSSEQFF. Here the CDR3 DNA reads TGCAGCGCCGGACTCCTCAGCAGTGAGCAGTTCTTC.

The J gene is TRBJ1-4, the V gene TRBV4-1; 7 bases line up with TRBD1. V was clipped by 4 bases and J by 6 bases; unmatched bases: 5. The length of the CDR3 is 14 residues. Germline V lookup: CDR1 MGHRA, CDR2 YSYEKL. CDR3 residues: CASSRRQGDEKLFF. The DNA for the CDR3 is TGCGCCAGCAGCCGCCGACAGGGCGATGAAAAACTGTTTTTT.

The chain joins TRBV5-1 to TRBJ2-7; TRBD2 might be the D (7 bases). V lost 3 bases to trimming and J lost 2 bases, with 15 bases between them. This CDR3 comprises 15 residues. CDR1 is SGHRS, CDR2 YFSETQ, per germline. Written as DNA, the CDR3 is TGCGCCAGCAGCTGGGGGGGCCCCGAAGCCTACGAGCAGTACTTC. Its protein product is CASSWGGPEAYEQYF. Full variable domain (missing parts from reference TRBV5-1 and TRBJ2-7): KAGVTQTPRYLIKTRGQQVTLSCSPISGHRSVSWYQQTPGQGLQFLFEYFSETQRNKGNFPGRFSGRQFSNSRSEMNVSTLELGDSALYLCASSWGGPEAYEQYFGPGTRLTVT.

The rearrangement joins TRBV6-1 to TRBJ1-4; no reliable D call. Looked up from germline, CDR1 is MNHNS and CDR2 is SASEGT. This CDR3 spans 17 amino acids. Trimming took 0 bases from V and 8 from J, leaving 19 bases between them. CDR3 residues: CASSEALGPPTFEKLFF. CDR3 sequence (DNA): TGTGCCAGCAGTGAAGCGCTGGGTCCCCCTACTTTCGAAAAACTGTTTTTT.

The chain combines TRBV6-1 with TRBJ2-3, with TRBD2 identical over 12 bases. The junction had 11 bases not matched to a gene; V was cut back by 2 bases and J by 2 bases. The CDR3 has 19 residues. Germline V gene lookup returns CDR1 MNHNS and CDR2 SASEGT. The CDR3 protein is CASSEFLAGGPRDTDTQYF. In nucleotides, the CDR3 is TGTGCCAGCAGTGAATTCCTAGCGGGAGGGCCCCGCGACACAGATACGCAGTATTTT.

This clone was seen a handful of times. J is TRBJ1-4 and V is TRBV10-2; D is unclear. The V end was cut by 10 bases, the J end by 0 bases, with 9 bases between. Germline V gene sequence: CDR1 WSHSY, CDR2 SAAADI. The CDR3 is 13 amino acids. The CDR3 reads CATGRPTNEKLFF. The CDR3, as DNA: TGCGCCACCGGAAGACCAACTAATGAAAAACTGTTTTTT.

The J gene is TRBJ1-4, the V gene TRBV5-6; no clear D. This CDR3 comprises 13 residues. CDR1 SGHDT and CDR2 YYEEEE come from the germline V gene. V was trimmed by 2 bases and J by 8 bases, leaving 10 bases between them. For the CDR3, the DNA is TGTGCCAGCAGCTTCACGACCGGGGAAAAACTGTTTTTT. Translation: CASSFTTGEKLFF.

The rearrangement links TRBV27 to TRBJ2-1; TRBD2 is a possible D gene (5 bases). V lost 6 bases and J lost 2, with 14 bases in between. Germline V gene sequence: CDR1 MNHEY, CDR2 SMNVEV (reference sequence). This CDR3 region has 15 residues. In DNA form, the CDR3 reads TGTGCCAGCAGCCTCGACTTCGGGACCTACAATGAGCAGTTCTTC. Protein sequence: CASSLDFGTYNEQFF.